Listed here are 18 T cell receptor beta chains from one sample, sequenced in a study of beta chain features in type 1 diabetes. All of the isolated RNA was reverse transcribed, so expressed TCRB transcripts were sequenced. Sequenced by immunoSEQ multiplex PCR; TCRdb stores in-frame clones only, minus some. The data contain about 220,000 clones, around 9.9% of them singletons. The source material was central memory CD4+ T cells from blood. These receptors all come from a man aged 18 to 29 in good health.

The CDR3 protein is CASSPRTAGKLFF. The CDR3 DNA sequence: TGTGCCAGCAGCCCCAGGACAGCGGGAAAACTGTTTTTT. The chain links TRBV9 to TRBJ1-4, with a possible D match to TRBD1 (6 bases). Germline V lookup: CDR1 SGDLS, CDR2 YYNGEE. This CDR3 contains 13 residues. V was shortened by 4 bases and J by 10 bases, with 14 bases between the two germline ends.

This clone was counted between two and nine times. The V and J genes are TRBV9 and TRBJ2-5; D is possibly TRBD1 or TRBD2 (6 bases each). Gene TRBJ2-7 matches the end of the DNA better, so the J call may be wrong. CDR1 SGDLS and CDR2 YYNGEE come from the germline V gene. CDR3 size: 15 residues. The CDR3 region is CASSVGRGLVYEQYF. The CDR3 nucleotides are TGTGCCAGCAGCGTAGGCAGGGGACTGGTCTACGAGCAGTACTTC.

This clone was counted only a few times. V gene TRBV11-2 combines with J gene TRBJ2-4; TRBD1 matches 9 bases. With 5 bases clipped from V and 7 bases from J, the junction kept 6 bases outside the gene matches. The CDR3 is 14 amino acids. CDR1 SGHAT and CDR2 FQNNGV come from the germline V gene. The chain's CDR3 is CASSARTGENIQYF. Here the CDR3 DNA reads TGTGCCAGCAGCGCCCGGACAGGGGAGAACATTCAGTACTTC.

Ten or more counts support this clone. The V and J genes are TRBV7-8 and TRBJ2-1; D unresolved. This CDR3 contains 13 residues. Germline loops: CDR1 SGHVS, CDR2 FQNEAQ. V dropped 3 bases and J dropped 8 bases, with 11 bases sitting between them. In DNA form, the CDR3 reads TGTGCCAGCAGCTTTCTCCCCTCCCATGAGCAGTTCTTC. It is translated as CASSFLPSHEQFF.

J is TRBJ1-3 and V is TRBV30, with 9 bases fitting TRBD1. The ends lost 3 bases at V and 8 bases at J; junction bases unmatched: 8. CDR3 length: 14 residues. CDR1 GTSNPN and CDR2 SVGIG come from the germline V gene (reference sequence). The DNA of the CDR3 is TGTGCCTGGAGAAAACAGGGGGCGGGGGACACCATATATTTT. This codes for CAWRKQGAGDTIYF.

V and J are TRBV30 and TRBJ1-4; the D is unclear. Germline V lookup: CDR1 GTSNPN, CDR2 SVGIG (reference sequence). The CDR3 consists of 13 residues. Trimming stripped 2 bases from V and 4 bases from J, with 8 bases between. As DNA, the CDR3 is TGTGCCTGGAGTTTAAAGGGTAATGAAAAACTGTTTTTT. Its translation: CAWSLKGNEKLFF.

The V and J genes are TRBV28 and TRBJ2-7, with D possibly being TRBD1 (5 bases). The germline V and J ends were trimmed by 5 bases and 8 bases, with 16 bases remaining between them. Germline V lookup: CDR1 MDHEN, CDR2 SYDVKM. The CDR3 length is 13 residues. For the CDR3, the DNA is TGTGCCAGCAGTAGGGGTGGAAATACGAAGCAGTACTTC. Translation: CASSRGGNTKQYF.

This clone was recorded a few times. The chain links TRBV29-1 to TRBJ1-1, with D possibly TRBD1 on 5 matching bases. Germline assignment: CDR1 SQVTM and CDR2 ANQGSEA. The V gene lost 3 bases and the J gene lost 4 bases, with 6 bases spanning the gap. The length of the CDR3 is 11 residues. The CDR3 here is CSVEGVTEAFF. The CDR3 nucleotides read TGCAGCGTTGAGGGGGTCACTGAAGCTTTCTTT.

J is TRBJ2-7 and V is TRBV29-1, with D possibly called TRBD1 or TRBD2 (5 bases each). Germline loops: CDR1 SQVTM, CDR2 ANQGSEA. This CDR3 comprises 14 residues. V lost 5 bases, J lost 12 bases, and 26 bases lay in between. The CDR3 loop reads CSVLLIEGTVGMYF. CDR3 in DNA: TGCAGCGTTCTATTAATTGAGGGGACGGTCGGTATGTACTTC.

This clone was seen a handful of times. The CDR3: CASSRKRDSEYQETQYF. The DNA of the CDR3 is TGTGCCAGCAGCAGAAAACGGGACTCTGAGTACCAAGAGACCCAGTACTTC. V and J are TRBV7-2 and TRBJ2-5; TRBD2 might be the D (6 bases). V lost 5 bases to trimming and J lost 0 bases, with 19 bases between them. Germline V gene data show CDR1 as SGHTA and CDR2 as FQGNSA. The CDR3 consists of 17 residues.

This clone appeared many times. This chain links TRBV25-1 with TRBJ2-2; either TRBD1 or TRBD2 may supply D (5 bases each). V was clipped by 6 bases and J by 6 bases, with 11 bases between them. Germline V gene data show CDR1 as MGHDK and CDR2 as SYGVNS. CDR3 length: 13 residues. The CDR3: CASRGDGAGELFF. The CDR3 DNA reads TGTGCCAGCAGGGGGGACGGCGCCGGGGAGCTGTTTTTT.

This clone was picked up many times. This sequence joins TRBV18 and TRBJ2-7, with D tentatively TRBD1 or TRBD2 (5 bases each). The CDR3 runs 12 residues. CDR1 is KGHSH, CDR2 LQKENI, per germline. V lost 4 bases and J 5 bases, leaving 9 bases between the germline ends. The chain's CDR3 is CASSRRGDEQYF. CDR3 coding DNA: TGTGCCAGCTCACGGAGAGGGGACGAGCAGTACTTC.

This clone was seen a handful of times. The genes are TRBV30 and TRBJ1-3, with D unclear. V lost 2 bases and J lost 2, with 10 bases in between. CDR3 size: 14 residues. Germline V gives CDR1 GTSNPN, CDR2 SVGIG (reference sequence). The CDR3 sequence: CAWSPFGAGNTIYF. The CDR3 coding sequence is TGTGCCTGGAGTCCCTTTGGGGCTGGAAACACCATATATTTT.

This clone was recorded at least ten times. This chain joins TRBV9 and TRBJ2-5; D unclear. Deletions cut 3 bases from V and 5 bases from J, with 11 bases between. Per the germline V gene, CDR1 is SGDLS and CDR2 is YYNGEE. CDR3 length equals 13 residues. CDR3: CASSAGRVETQYF. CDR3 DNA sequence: TGTGCCAGCAGCGCAGGCCGGGTGGAGACCCAGTACTTC.

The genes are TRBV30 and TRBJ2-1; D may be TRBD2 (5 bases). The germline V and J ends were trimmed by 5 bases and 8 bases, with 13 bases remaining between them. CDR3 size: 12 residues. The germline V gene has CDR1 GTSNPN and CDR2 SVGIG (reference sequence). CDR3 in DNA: TGTGCCTGGGAGGGTAATAGCGATGAGCAGTTCTTC. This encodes CAWEGNSDEQFF.

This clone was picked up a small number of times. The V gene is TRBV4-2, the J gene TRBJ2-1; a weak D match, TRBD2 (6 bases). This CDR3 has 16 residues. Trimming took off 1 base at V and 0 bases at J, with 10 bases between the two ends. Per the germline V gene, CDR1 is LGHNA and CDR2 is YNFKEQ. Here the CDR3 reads CASSQGGTSSYNEQFF. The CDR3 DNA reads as TGTGCCAGCAGCCAAGGCGGGACGAGCTCCTACAATGAGCAGTTCTTC.

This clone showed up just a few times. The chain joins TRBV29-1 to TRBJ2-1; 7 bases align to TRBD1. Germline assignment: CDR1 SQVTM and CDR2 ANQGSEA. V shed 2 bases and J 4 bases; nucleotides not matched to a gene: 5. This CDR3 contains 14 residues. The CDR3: CSVELRDRYNEQFF. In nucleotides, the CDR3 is TGCAGCGTTGAACTCCGGGACAGATACAATGAGCAGTTCTTC.

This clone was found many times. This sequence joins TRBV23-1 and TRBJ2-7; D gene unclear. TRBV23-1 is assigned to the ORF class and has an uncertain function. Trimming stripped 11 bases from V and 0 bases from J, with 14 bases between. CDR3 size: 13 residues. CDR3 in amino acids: CAPTGRFSYEQYF. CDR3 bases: TGCGCCCCTACCGGGCGGTTCTCCTACGAGCAGTACTTC.